Presented here are 16 T cell receptor beta chains from one specimen sequenced in a study of blood T cell repertoires in COVID-19. Assay: immunoSEQ multiplex PCR; the TCRdb copy retains only in-frame clones and omits some. The sample has 45,000 to 65,000 clones, roughly 84% seen once; the top ten hold about a tenth. Sequenced sample: peripheral blood. Every receptor here comes from a man aged 25-40 years with COVID-19, enrolled during active disease.

A single count supports this clone. CDR3 coding DNA: TGTGCCAGCGGGTCCGGGACAGGGTTTCGTGAGCAGTACTTC. This sequence encodes CASGSGTGFREQYF. This chain joins TRBV2 and TRBJ2-7; 9 bases are a match to TRBD1. The CDR3 contains 14 residues. The germline V gene has CDR1 SNHLY and CDR2 FYNNEI. The V and J ends lost 8 bases and 7 bases, in that order; junction bases with no gene match: 12.

This clone has only one observation. The chain carries TRBV19 and TRBJ2-3, with 11 bases aligning to TRBD2. Germline loops: CDR1 LNHDA, CDR2 SQIVND (reference sequence). CDR3 length: 20 residues. With V trimmed by 3 bases and J by 0 bases, 14 bases remained unmatched. CDR3 sequence reads: CASSITGTSGPSSSTDTQYF. DNA of the CDR3: TGTGCCAGTAGTATCACCGGGACTAGCGGCCCTTCCTCTAGCACAGATACGCAGTATTTT. Drawing the rest from reference TRBV19 and TRBJ2-3, the complete variable domain is DGGITQSPKYLFRKEGQNVTLSCEQNLNHDAMYWYRQDPGQGLRLIYYSQIVNDFQKGDIAEGYSVSREKKESFPLTVTSAQKNPTAFYLCASSITGTSGPSSSTDTQYFGPGTRLTVL.

The V and J genes are TRBV5-5 and TRBJ2-1, with 11 bases lining up with TRBD2. Trimming removed 4 bases from V and 0 bases from J; junction bases left unmatched: 9. This CDR3 has 18 amino acids. Per germline, CDR1 SGHKS and CDR2 YYEKEE (reference sequence). CDR3 bases: TGTGCCAGCAGCCGACGACTAGCGGGGACTGGCTCCTACAATGAGCAGTTCTTC. This translates into CASSRRLAGTGSYNEQFF.

The rearrangement uses TRBV30 and TRBJ1-5; maybe TRBD1 (5 bases). Germline V CDR1 and CDR2: GTSNPN, SVGIG (reference sequence). V lost 3 bases and J 2 bases, leaving 11 bases between the germline ends. The CDR3 extends over 14 amino acids. Here the CDR3 DNA reads TGTGCCTGGAGCGGTTGGGGGGGCAATCAGCCCCAGCATTTT. It encodes CAWSGWGGNQPQHF.

This rearrangement joins TRBV18 to TRBJ1-6; TRBD1 matches 10 bases. The CDR3 consists of 15 residues. Losses at the gene ends were 4 bases for V and 8 bases for J; bases not matched to a gene: 5. Per germline, CDR1 KGHSH and CDR2 LQKENI. The CDR3 nucleotides are TGTGCCAGCTCACTGACAGGGGGCGCCGATTCACCCCTCCACTTT. Encoded protein: CASSLTGGADSPLHF.

The chain recombines TRBV3-1 (or the pseudogene TRBV3-2) with TRBJ2-3; D is ambiguous. The germline V gene encodes CDR1 LGHDT and CDR2 YNNKEL (reference sequence). There are 13 residues in the CDR3. Trimming stripped 3 bases from V and 0 bases from J, with 4 bases between. In DNA form, the CDR3 reads TGTGCCAGCAGCCACACTAGCACAGATACGCAGTATTTT. Residues: CASSHTSTDTQYF.

The rearrangement uses TRBV28 and TRBJ1-2; D is unresolved. V was shortened by 3 bases and J by 7 bases, with 6 bases between the two germline ends. There are 11 residues in the CDR3. CDR1 is MDHEN, CDR2 SYDVKM, per germline. The DNA of the CDR3 is TGTGCCAGCAGTTTTTTGCGTGGCTACACCTTC. Its translation is CASSFLRGYTF.

The chain uses TRBV4-1 and TRBJ2-1; 9 bases line up with TRBD2. Germline values: CDR1 MGHRA, CDR2 YSYEKL. This CDR3 region has 17 residues. J lost 8 bases, V lost 4 bases, and 15 bases had no gene match. CDR3 sequence (DNA): TGCGCCAGCAGCCCTCTTTTTAGGAGCGGGAGGAAACATGAGCAGTTCTTC. Protein sequence: CASSPLFRSGRKHEQFF.

The V call is TRBV28, the J call TRBJ1-1, with D maybe TRBD1 (6 bases). Deletions cut 6 bases from V and 4 bases from J, with 12 bases between. The CDR3 is made up of 13 amino acids. Germline V CDR1 and CDR2: MDHEN, SYDVKM. The CDR3 region has the DNA TGTGCCAGCAGCCACGACAGGCTCACTGAAGCTTTCTTT. This translates into CASSHDRLTEAFF.

A few counts support this clone. This CDR3 is CSVVFGTGYQPQHF. Here the CDR3 DNA reads TGCAGCGTTGTTTTCGGGACAGGGTACCAGCCCCAGCATTTT. This chain links TRBV29-1 with TRBJ1-5; 9 bases match TRBD1. The CDR3 extends over 14 amino acids. J was trimmed by 7 bases and V by 4 bases; bases with no gene match: 8. The V gene's germline CDR1 is SQVTM and CDR2 ANQGSEA.

This chain joins TRBV9 and TRBJ1-1; unclear D gene. The CDR3 runs 16 residues. Trimming removed 3 bases from V and 0 bases from J, with 15 bases in between. Germline CDR1 SGDLS, CDR2 YYNGEE. The CDR3 loop is CASSATPQALNTEAFF. CDR3 DNA: TGTGCCAGCAGCGCCACGCCGCAGGCCCTGAACACTGAAGCTTTCTTT.

V usage is TRBV10-3 and J usage is TRBJ1-1, with 7 bases that match TRBD1. V was clipped by 6 bases and J by 1 base; unmatched bases: 8. This CDR3 region has 15 residues. Germline CDR1 ENHRY, CDR2 SYGVKD. The CDR3 is CAISRTGVKNTEAFF. As DNA, the CDR3 is TGTGCCATCAGCCGAACAGGGGTCAAGAACACTGAAGCTTTCTTT.

The CDR3 DNA sequence: TGCGCCAGCAGTGAGTCGAGTCTCAATCAGCCCCAGCATTTT. Encoded protein: CASSESSLNQPQHF. This chain joins TRBV10-2 and TRBJ1-5; D unclear. This CDR3 is built from 14 residues. Trimming stripped 0 bases from V and 3 bases from J, with 6 bases between. CDR1 and CDR2 (germline): WSHSY, SAAADI.

The chain carries TRBV28 and TRBJ2-5; tentatively, D is TRBD1 (6 bases). CDR1 and CDR2 from the germline V gene are MDHEN and SYDVKM. This CDR3 is built from 13 residues. Deletions cut 2 bases from V and 12 bases from J, with 16 bases between. The CDR3 region has the DNA TGTGCCAGCAGTTTAAGGATGTGGGACACGAAGTACTTC. It is translated as CASSLRMWDTKYF.

This clone was seen just once. The chain recombines TRBV9 with TRBJ1-1; 9 bases are shared with TRBD1. Germline V gene data show CDR1 as SGDLS and CDR2 as YYNGEE. The CDR3 has 12 amino acids. V gave up 7 bases and J gave up 4 bases; unmatched junction bases: 2. CDR3 in amino acids: CASGTGLTEAFF. The CDR3 DNA reads as TGTGCCAGCGGGACAGGGCTCACTGAAGCTTTCTTT.

V and J are TRBV27 and TRBJ1-2, with 7 bases fitting TRBD1. With 3 bases clipped from V and 2 bases from J, the junction kept 9 bases outside the gene matches. This CDR3 spans 16 amino acids. The germline gives CDR1 MNHEY, CDR2 SMNVEV (reference sequence). This CDR3 is CASSFRWDRTNYGYTF. Here the CDR3 DNA reads TGTGCCAGCAGTTTCAGGTGGGACAGAACCAACTATGGCTACACCTTC.